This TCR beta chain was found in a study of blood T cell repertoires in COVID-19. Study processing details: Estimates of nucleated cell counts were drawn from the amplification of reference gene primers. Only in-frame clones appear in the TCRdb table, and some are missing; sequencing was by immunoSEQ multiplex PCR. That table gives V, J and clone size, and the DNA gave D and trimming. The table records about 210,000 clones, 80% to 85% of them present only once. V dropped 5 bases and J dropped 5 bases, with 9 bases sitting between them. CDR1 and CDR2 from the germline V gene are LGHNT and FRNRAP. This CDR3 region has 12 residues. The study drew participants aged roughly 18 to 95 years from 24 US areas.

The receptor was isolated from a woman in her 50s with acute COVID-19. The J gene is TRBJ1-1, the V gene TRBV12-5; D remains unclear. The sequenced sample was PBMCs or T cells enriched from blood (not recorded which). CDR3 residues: CASGQKLTEAFF. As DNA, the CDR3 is TGTGCTAGTGGTCAGAAGTTGACTGAAGCTTTCTTT.